Listed here are 9 T cell receptor beta chains from one sample, sequenced in a study of T-cell reconstitution after alpha-beta-depleted transplantation in children. Molecular barcoding with unique molecular identifiers was used for the TCRbeta library. From the PCR reads, TCRdb called clonotypes with MiXCR, one entry per CDR3 protein. Of over 200,000 distinct CDR3 sequences in the sample, 8% to 9.5% were seen once. This material consisted of PBMCs from the stem cell graft donor, taken from the stem cell graft. The receptors derive from a human donor who donated a stem cell graft to a child with acute lymphoblastic leukemia.

This clonotype was detected many times. The V call is TRBV5-1, the J call TRBJ2-7; 7 positions match TRBD1. Trimming cost V 3 bases and J 2 bases; bases outside gene matches: 11. The germline CDR1 and CDR2 sequences are SGHRS and YFSETQ. This CDR3 is built from 16 residues. CDR3 coding DNA: TGCGCCAGCAGCTGGGGCCCGGGACAGAGAACCTACGAGCAGTACTTC. Protein sequence: CASSWGPGQRTYEQYF.

This clonotype was seen ten or more times. This CDR3 is CSATVSGGAHNEQFF. CDR3 DNA: TGCAGTGCTACGGTGAGCGGGGGGGCGCACAATGAGCAGTTCTTC. This chain joins TRBV20-1 and TRBJ2-1; 10 nucleotides align to TRBD2. The CDR3 runs to 15 residues. The ends lost 4 bases at V and 5 bases at J; junction bases unmatched: 8. Germline V gives CDR1 DFQATT, CDR2 SNEGSKA (reference sequence).

This clonotype was counted many times. The chain has TRBV5-1 and TRBJ1-1; D possibly corresponds to TRBD1 (5 bases). The V gene's germline CDR1 is SGHRS and CDR2 YFSETQ. This CDR3 region has 16 residues. Trimming stripped 1 base from V and 1 base from J, with 14 bases between. The CDR3 DNA reads TGCGCCAGCAGCTTGAAATTACGGGACCCGAACACTGAAGCTTTCTTT. As protein: CASSLKLRDPNTEAFF.

V gene TRBV2 combines with J gene TRBJ2-2; 8 bases map to TRBD1. The CDR3 has 14 residues. Per the germline V gene, CDR1 is SNHLY and CDR2 is FYNNEI. The V and J ends lost 7 bases and 6 bases, in that order; junction bases with no gene match: 7. Here the CDR3 reads CASKQGGIAGELFF. DNA of the CDR3: TGTGCCAGCAAACAGGGGGGAATTGCCGGGGAGCTGTTTTTT.

This clonotype was seen a few times. This rearrangement joins TRBV6-5 to TRBJ1-1; 9 positions match TRBD1. Germline CDR1 is MNHEY and CDR2 is SVGAGI. This CDR3 region has 16 residues. V shed 0 bases and J 4 bases; nucleotides not matched to a gene: 6. CDR3 region: CASSYSLNRGPTEAFF. The CDR3 bases are TGTGCCAGCAGTTACTCTCTGAACAGGGGGCCCACTGAAGCTTTCTTT.

The chain couples TRBV5-1 to TRBJ1-2; D not certain. The length of the CDR3 is 15 residues. Germline lookup yields CDR1 SGHRS and CDR2 YFSETQ. V was cut by 3 bases and J by 0 bases, with 12 bases left in between. The CDR3 sequence: CASSSDPLTNYGYTF. CDR3 DNA: TGCGCCAGCAGCTCGGACCCTTTGACTAACTATGGCTACACCTTC.

This clonotype appeared a few times. The chain couples TRBV5-6 to TRBJ1-4; D is possibly TRBD1 (5 bases). CDR3 length equals 14 residues. Trimming stripped 0 bases from V and 7 bases from J, with 10 bases between. Germline CDR1 is SGHDT and CDR2 is YYEEEE. In DNA form, the CDR3 reads TGTGCCAGCAGCTTGGACGTCCAGGGTGAAAAACTGTTTTTT. Its translation is CASSLDVQGEKLFF. Based on the CDR3 plus reference TRBV5-6 and TRBJ1-4, the full variable domain is DAGVTQSPTHLIKTRGQQVTLRCSPKSGHDTVSWYQQALGQGPQFIFQYYEEEERQRGNFPDRFSGHQFPNYSSELNVNALLLGDSALYLCASSLDVQGEKLFFGSGTQLSVL.

This clonotype was detected ten times or more. This chain joins TRBV5-1 and TRBJ1-4, with a possible D match to TRBD1 (5 bases). Looked up from germline, CDR1 is SGHRS and CDR2 is YFSETQ. Trimming stripped 4 bases from V and 7 bases from J, with 14 bases between. The CDR3 consists of 14 residues. The CDR3 nucleotides read TGCGCCAGCAGCCTCCGGGACGGTAGTGAAAAACTGTTTTTT. Translation gives CASSLRDGSEKLFF.

Many counts were recorded for this clonotype. Written as DNA, the CDR3 is TGTGCCATCAGTGAGTCACTAGGGGGACAGGGCTACAATGAGCAGTTCTTC. Translation: CAISESLGGQGYNEQFF. The chain is built from TRBV10-3 and TRBJ2-1; 9 bases line up with TRBD1. The CDR3 covers 17 residues. The germline V gene has CDR1 ENHRY and CDR2 SYGVKD. Trimming removed 0 bases from V and 3 bases from J; junction bases left unmatched: 6.